This T cell receptor beta chain was profiled in a study of T cells after yellow fever vaccination. Study as a whole: Those fractions that held only low numbers of cells were prepared using the SMART-Seq v4 Ultra Low Input RNA kit. Notes on the study in general: Few clonotypes appeared in both CD4 and CD8 compartments. Primary-vaccination clones mostly resurfaced post-booster (96% CD4, under 90% CD8).

This clonotype was seen a handful of times. Its antigen is still unknown. A process of 5'RACE template switching, which added a universal primer site and UMIs, was used to make TCR cDNA. TCRdb re-called the 5' RACE reads through MiXCR, storing one row per CDR3 protein. Here the sample spans fewer than 150,000 distinct CDR3 sequences, roughly 8.2% being singletons. The CDR3 has 15 amino acids. J was trimmed by 1 base and V by 5 bases; bases with no gene match: 6. The germline gives CDR1 SGHAT, CDR2 FQNNGV. Here the sequenced sample was CD4+ T cells sorted from PBMCs, taken 5 days after the yellow fever booster vaccination. This chain uses TRBV11-2 with TRBJ1-1; 8 nucleotides agree with TRBD1. The sequence was obtained from a young man who received the YFV17D yellow fever vaccine. CDR3 sequence reads: CASSPPGGQNTEAFF. For the CDR3, the DNA is TGTGCCAGCAGCCCGCCAGGGGGCCAGAACACTGAAGCTTTCTTT.